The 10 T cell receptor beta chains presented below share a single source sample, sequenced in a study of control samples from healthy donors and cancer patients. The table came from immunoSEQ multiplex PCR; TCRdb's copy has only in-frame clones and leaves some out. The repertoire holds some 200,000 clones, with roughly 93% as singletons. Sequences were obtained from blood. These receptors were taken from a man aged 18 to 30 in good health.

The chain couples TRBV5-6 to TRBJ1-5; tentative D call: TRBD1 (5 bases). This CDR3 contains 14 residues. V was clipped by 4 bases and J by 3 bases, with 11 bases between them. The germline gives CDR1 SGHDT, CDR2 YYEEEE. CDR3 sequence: CASSRRQPNQPQHF. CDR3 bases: TGTGCCAGCAGCCGCCGACAGCCCAATCAGCCCCAGCATTTT.

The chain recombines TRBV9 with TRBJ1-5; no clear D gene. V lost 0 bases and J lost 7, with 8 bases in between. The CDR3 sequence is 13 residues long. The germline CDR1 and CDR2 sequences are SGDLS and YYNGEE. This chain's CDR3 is CASSVGFEQPQHF. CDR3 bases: TGTGCCAGCAGCGTAGGGTTCGAGCAGCCCCAGCATTTT.

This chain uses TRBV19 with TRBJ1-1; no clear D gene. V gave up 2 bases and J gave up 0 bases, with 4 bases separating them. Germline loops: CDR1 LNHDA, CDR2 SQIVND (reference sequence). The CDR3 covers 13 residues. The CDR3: CASSIKVNTEAFF. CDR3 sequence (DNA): TGTGCCAGTAGTATAAAAGTGAACACTGAAGCTTTCTTT.

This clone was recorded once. The CDR3 protein is CASSLATQGGYGYTF. Written as DNA, the CDR3 is TGCGCCAGCAGCTTGGCCACCCAGGGGGGCTATGGCTACACCTTC. This sequence joins TRBV5-1 and TRBJ1-2, with 7 bases matching TRBD1. The germline CDR1 and CDR2 sequences are SGHRS and YFSETQ. The J segment lost 4 bases and the V segment lost 0 bases, leaving 6 bases of the junction unmatched. The CDR3 runs 15 residues.

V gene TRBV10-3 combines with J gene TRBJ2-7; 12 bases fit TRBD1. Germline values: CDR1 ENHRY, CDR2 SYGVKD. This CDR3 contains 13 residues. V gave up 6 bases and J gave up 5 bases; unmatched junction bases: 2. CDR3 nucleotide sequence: TGTGCCATCAGGGGACAGGGGGCTAACGAGCAGTACTTC. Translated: CAIRGQGANEQYF.

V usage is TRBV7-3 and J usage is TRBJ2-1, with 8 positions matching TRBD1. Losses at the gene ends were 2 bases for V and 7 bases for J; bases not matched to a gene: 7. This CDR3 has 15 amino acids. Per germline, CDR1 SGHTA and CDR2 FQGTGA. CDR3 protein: CASSLGQGARNEQFF. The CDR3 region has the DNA TGTGCCAGCAGCTTAGGTCAGGGGGCGCGTAATGAGCAGTTCTTC.

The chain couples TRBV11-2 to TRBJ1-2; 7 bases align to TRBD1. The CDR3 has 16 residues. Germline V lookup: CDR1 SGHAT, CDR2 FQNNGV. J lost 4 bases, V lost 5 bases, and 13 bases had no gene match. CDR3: CASSPRTGARSYGYTF. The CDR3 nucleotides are TGTGCCAGCAGCCCTCGCACAGGGGCGAGATCCTATGGCTACACCTTC.

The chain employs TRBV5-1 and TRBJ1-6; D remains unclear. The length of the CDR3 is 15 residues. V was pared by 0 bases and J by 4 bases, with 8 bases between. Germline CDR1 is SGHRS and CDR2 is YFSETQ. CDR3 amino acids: CASSLVLGYNSPLHF. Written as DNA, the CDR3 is TGCGCCAGCAGCTTGGTTTTGGGGTATAATTCACCCCTCCACTTT.

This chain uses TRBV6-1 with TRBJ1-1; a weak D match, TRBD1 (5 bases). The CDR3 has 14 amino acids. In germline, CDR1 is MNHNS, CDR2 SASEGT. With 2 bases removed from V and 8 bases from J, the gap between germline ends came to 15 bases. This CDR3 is CASSEYGSGEEAFF. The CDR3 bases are TGTGCCAGCAGTGAATACGGGTCGGGGGAGGAAGCTTTCTTT.

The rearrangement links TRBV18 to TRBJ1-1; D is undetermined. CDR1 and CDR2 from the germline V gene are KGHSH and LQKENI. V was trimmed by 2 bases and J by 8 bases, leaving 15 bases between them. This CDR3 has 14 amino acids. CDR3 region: CASSPLGEFSEAFF. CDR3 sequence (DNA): TGTGCCAGCTCACCATTAGGAGAGTTTTCCGAAGCTTTCTTT.